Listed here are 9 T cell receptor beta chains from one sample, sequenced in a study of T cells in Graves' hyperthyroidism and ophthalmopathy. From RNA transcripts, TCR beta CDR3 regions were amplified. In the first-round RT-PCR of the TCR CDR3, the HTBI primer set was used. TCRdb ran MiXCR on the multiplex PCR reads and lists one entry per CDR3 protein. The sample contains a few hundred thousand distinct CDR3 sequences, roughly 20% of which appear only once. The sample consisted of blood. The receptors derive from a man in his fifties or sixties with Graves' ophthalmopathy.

In DNA, the CDR3 is TGTGCCAGCAGGCCAGCGGGAGGGATCCAAGAGACCCAGTACTTC. Translating gives CASRPAGGIQETQYF. The V call is TRBV6-1, the J call TRBJ2-5, with TRBD2 identical over 10 bases. This CDR3 has 15 amino acids. From germline, CDR1 is MNHNS and CDR2 SASEGT. V lost 6 bases to trimming and J lost 1 base; unmatched junction nucleotides: 5.

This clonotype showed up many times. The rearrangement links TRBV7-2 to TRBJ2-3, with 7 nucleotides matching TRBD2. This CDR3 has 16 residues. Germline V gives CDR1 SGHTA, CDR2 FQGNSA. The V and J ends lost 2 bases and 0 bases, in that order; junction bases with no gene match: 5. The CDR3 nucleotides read TGTGCCAGCAGCTTACTAGCGGTAACTAGCACAGATACGCAGTATTTT. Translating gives CASSLLAVTSTDTQYF.

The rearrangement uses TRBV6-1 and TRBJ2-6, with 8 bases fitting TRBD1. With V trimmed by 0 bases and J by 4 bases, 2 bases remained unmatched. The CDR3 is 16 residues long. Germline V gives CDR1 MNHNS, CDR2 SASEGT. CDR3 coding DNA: TGTGCCAGCAGTGAAGCGGACAGGGCCGGGGCCAACGTCCTGACTTTC. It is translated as CASSEADRAGANVLTF.

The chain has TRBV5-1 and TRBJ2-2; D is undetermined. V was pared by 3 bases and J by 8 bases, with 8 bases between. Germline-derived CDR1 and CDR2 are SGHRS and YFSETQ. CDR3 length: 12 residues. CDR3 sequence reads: CASSSAWGELFF. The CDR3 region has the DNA TGCGCCAGCAGCTCAGCATGGGGGGAGCTGTTTTTT.

The CDR3 sequence is CASLPGQGSAEAFF. The CDR3 nucleotides are TGTGCCAGCCTACCGGGACAGGGATCGGCTGAAGCTTTCTTT. The genes are TRBV6-1 and TRBJ1-1, with 9 positions matching TRBD1. Looked up from germline, CDR1 is MNHNS and CDR2 is SASEGT. The CDR3 has 14 amino acids. Unmatched junction bases numbered 10, after V lost 8 bases and J lost 6 bases.

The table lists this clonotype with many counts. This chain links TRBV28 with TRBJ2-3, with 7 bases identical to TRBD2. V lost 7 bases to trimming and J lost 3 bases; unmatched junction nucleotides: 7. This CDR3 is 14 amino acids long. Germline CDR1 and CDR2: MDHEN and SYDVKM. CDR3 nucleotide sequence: TGTGCCAGCAAAATAGGGACTACGACAGATACGCAGTATTTT. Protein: CASKIGTTTDTQYF.

Here the CDR3 DNA reads TGTGCCAGCAGCCCGCGACTAGCGGCCCACGAGCAGTACTTC. Residues: CASSPRLAAHEQYF. The J gene is TRBJ2-7, the V gene TRBV9, with 9 bases lining up with TRBD2. The germline CDR1 and CDR2 sequences are SGDLS and YYNGEE. V lost 4 bases to trimming and J lost 5 bases; unmatched junction nucleotides: 7. This CDR3 contains 14 residues.

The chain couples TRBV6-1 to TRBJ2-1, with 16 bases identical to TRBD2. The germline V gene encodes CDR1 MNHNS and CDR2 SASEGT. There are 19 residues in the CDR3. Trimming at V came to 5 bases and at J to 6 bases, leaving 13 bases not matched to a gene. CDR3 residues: CASSTLSGLAGGPRNEQFF. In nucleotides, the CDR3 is TGTGCCAGCAGTACCCTATCGGGACTAGCGGGAGGGCCTCGCAATGAGCAGTTCTTC.

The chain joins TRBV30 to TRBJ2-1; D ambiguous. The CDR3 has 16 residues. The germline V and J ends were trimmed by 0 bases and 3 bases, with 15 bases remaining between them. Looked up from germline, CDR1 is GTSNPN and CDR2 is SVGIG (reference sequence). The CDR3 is CAWSVLDSTFYNEQFF. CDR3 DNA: TGTGCCTGGAGTGTCCTAGACTCCACCTTCTACAATGAGCAGTTCTTC.